The 30 T cell receptor beta chains reported below all come from one sample, sequenced in a study of shared clonotypes between healthy human individuals. Assay used: immunoSEQ multiplex PCR; TCRdb lists only in-frame clones, some missing. This table has about 980,000 clones, 70% to 85% appearing once. Specimen: memory CD4+ T cells sorted from blood. The subset is: CD45RA-negative fraction. These receptor sequences come from a man younger than 30 in good health.

The rearrangement uses TRBV27 and TRBJ1-6; TRBD1 is a possible D gene (5 bases). Germline V gene lookup returns CDR1 MNHEY and CDR2 SMNVEV (reference sequence). The CDR3 spans 17 residues. The ends were cut back, 7 bases at V and 7 bases at J, with 23 bases in the middle. CDR3 protein: CASTIEGRTGANSPLHF. Here the CDR3 DNA reads TGTGCCAGCACTATAGAGGGACGTACCGGGGCCAATTCACCCCTCCACTTT.

Points on this clone: Different DNA sequences within this sample yield the same CDR3. This chain uses TRBV27 with TRBJ2-7; 8 positions agree with TRBD1. With V trimmed by 0 bases and J by 4 bases, 5 bases remained unmatched. The CDR3 is 15 amino acids. Germline V CDR1 and CDR2: MNHEY, SMNVEV (reference sequence). The CDR3 region has the DNA TGTGCCAGCAGTTTATCGGTTCAGGGGGCATACGAGCAGTACTTC. Translating gives CASSLSVQGAYEQYF.

This chain uses TRBV5-1 with TRBJ2-5; D could derive from TRBD1 or TRBD2 (5 bases each). Germline values: CDR1 SGHRS, CDR2 YFSETQ. The CDR3 has 13 residues. Trimming left V 3 bases short and J 2 bases short, with 8 bases between. CDR3 loop: CASSSGAQETQYF. The CDR3 bases are TGCGCCAGCAGCTCCGGGGCACAAGAGACCCAGTACTTC.

This clone was detected ten times or more. V usage is TRBV30 and J usage is TRBJ1-6; 7 positions match TRBD1. J was trimmed by 10 bases and V by 8 bases; bases with no gene match: 11. This CDR3 contains 13 residues. CDR1 and CDR2 from the germline V gene are GTSNPN and SVGIG (reference sequence). CDR3 residues: CALATGIRSPLHF. CDR3 nucleotides: TGTGCCCTGGCGACAGGGATAAGATCACCCCTCCACTTT.

The rearrangement uses TRBV5-1 and TRBJ2-5, with TRBD2 matching over 7 bases. Germline CDR1 reads SGHRS; CDR2 reads YFSETQ. The CDR3 is made up of 17 amino acids. The V and J ends lost 7 bases and 5 bases, in that order; junction bases with no gene match: 20. CDR3 residues: CASRAGGTTTHGETQYF. The CDR3 DNA sequence: TGCGCCAGCCGGGCTGGGGGGACTACCACACACGGGGAGACCCAGTACTTC. Full variable domain (rest looked up from reference TRBV5-1 and TRBJ2-5): KAGVTQTPRYLIKTRGQQVTLSCSPISGHRSVSWYQQTPGQGLQFLFEYFSETQRNKGNFPGRFSGRQFSNSRSEMNVSTLELGDSALYLCASRAGGTTTHGETQYFGPGTRLLVL.

This chain links TRBV5-1 with TRBJ1-6; a possible D gene is TRBD1 (5 bases). Germline lookup yields CDR1 SGHRS and CDR2 YFSETQ. V was clipped by 2 bases and J by 7 bases, with 13 bases between them. The CDR3 is 15 residues long. The CDR3 nucleotides are TGCGCCAGCAGCTTCAGCAGGGAATTCAATTCACCCCTCCACTTT. It yields the protein CASSFSREFNSPLHF.

The count of this clone is one. The J gene is TRBJ2-3, the V gene TRBV10-1; D is perhaps TRBD2 (5 bases). This CDR3 comprises 15 residues. Trimming cost V 5 bases and J 1 base, with 13 bases left between them. Germline V gives CDR1 WNHNN, CDR2 SYGVQD (reference sequence). CDR3 DNA sequence: TGCGCCAGCAGTTCGCCAGGACTTGGCACAGATACGCAGTATTTT. It is translated as CASSSPGLGTDTQYF.

The rearrangement joins TRBV5-4 to TRBJ1-6; tentatively, D is TRBD1 (6 bases). The CDR3 consists of 14 residues. Trimming took off 7 bases at V and 7 bases at J, with 15 bases between the two ends. Per germline, CDR1 SGHNT and CDR2 YYREEE (reference sequence). The CDR3 DNA reads TGTGCCAGCTCAGGGGAGGGTTTCAATTCACCCCTCCACTTT. It encodes CASSGEGFNSPLHF.

This chain uses TRBV6-6 with TRBJ2-7, with 8 bases identical to TRBD1. From germline, CDR1 is MNHNY and CDR2 SVGAGI (reference sequence). V lost 6 bases, J lost 2 bases, and 6 bases stayed unmatched. The CDR3 contains 14 residues. This CDR3 is CASRTGTGTYEQYF. The CDR3 nucleotides are TGTGCCAGCAGAACCGGGACAGGTACCTACGAGCAGTACTTC.

The chain is built from TRBV19 and TRBJ2-1, with TRBD1 identical over 9 bases. The CDR3 runs to 16 residues. Trimming at V came to 4 bases and at J to 3 bases, leaving 7 bases not matched to a gene. The germline V gene has CDR1 LNHDA and CDR2 SQIVND (reference sequence). DNA for the CDR3: TGTGCCAGTAGTAGAACAGGGGGCGCAAACTACAATGAGCAGTTCTTC. Its translation: CASSRTGGANYNEQFF.

As for this clone: A much larger clonotype is one base distant, so this may be a read error. Other nucleotide sequences in the sample specify the same CDR3. The chain employs TRBV5-4 and TRBJ2-3, with D uncertain. The CDR3 is made up of 13 amino acids. From germline, CDR1 is SGHNT and CDR2 YYREEE (reference sequence). The V and J ends lost 0 bases and 1 base respectively, with 3 bases between them. CDR3 protein: CASSLGGTDTQYF. CDR3 bases: TGTGCCAGCAGCTTGGGCGGCACAGATACGCAGTATTTT.

This rearrangement joins TRBV6-5 to TRBJ1-6; the D gene is possibly TRBD1 (6 bases). The V end was cut by 5 bases, the J end by 4 bases, with 9 bases between. The CDR3 covers 14 residues. Germline-derived CDR1 and CDR2 are MNHEY and SVGAGI. The CDR3 here is CASSQTGYNSPLHF. DNA for the CDR3: TGTGCCAGCAGTCAAACAGGGTATAATTCACCCCTCCACTTT.

The chain joins TRBV10-3 to TRBJ2-2; TRBD2 agrees at 8 bases. V lost 10 bases to trimming and J lost 4 bases; unmatched junction nucleotides: 8. The CDR3 length is 14 residues. Germline lookup yields CDR1 ENHRY and CDR2 SYGVKD. Here the CDR3 reads CATGLAGGTGELFF. CDR3 bases: TGTGCCACCGGACTAGCCGGGGGCACCGGGGAGCTGTTTTTT.

This chain links TRBV29-1 with TRBJ1-2, with TRBD1 matching 9 bases. This CDR3 spans 12 amino acids. CDR1 and CDR2 (germline): SQVTM, ANQGSEA. V shed 3 bases, J shed 8 bases, and the junction held 4 bases outside the gene matches. CDR3 nucleotide sequence: TGCAGCGTTGAGGGACAGGGTCGGGGCTACACCTTC. Translating it yields CSVEGQGRGYTF.

This clone was detected only a few times. The rearrangement links TRBV6-1 to TRBJ1-1, with D maybe TRBD1 (5 bases). V lost 8 bases, J lost 4 bases, and 11 bases lay in between. Germline-derived CDR1 and CDR2 are MNHNS and SASEGT. This CDR3 has 12 amino acids. The CDR3 region has the DNA TGTGCCAGCGGCAGGGTTCCCACTGAAGCTTTCTTT. Protein product: CASGRVPTEAFF.

In its sample, this clone was seen once. The DNA for the CDR3 is TGTGCCAGCAGTTCGACGGTAGAAGAGACCCAGTACTTC. Protein product: CASSSTVEETQYF. The chain carries TRBV6-6 and TRBJ2-5, with D unresolved. Germline V lookup: CDR1 MNHNY, CDR2 SVGAGI (reference sequence). Between the trimmed V and J ends, which lost 4 bases and 3 bases, there was a span of 9 bases. The CDR3 has 13 residues.

The chain couples TRBV6-1 to TRBJ2-7; TRBD2 agrees at 9 bases. The trim removed 6 bases at V and 1 base at J, leaving 7 bases unmatched. CDR3 length: 15 residues. Germline assignment: CDR1 MNHNS and CDR2 SASEGT. Here the CDR3 reads CASRASSGASYEQYF. CDR3 sequence (DNA): TGTGCCAGCAGGGCATCTAGCGGGGCGTCCTACGAGCAGTACTTC.

The rearrangement links TRBV6-1 to TRBJ2-7; TRBD1 aligns across 9 bases. V shed 3 bases and J 8 bases; nucleotides not matched to a gene: 5. The CDR3 spans 13 residues. Germline V CDR1 and CDR2: MNHNS, SASEGT. CDR3 DNA: TGTGCCAGCAGTGAGGGACAGGGCTCCAAGCAGTACTTC. This encodes CASSEGQGSKQYF.

The V gene is TRBV7-9, the J gene TRBJ2-5; 7 nucleotides align to TRBD2. The CDR3 covers 15 residues. The V gene's germline CDR1 is SEHNR and CDR2 FQNEAQ (reference sequence). V shed 3 bases and J 1 base; nucleotides not matched to a gene: 5. The CDR3 DNA reads TGTGCCAGCAGCTTCTTAGCGGGTACCCAAGAGACCCAGTACTTC. This gives the protein CASSFLAGTQETQYF.

The rearrangement links TRBV6-5 to TRBJ1-3, with D unclear. Looked up from germline, CDR1 is MNHEY and CDR2 is SVGAGI. CDR3 length: 13 residues. Trimming stripped 7 bases from V and 4 bases from J, with 11 bases between. The CDR3 DNA follows: TGTGCCAGCAATCCACCTAGCGGAAACACCATATATTTT. This translates into CASNPPSGNTIYF.

CDR3 residues: CASRVSSYNSPLHF. The CDR3 DNA follows: TGTGCCAGCCGGGTGAGCTCCTATAATTCACCCCTCCACTTT. J is TRBJ1-6 and V is TRBV6-5; D not certain. The CDR3 is 14 residues long. V dropped 8 bases and J dropped 0 bases, with 8 bases sitting between them. Germline values: CDR1 MNHEY, CDR2 SVGAGI.

This chain uses TRBV18 with TRBJ1-4; TRBD1 aligns across 7 bases. This CDR3 has 16 residues. V was clipped by 2 bases and J by 9 bases; unmatched bases: 12. The germline CDR1 and CDR2 sequences are KGHSH and LQKENI. Here the CDR3 reads CASSPKEGVTGQKLFF. The CDR3 bases are TGTGCCAGCTCACCAAAAGAGGGGGTGACAGGGCAAAAACTGTTTTTT. Drawing the rest from reference TRBV18 and TRBJ1-4, the complete variable domain is NAGVMQNPRHLVRRRGQEARLRCSPMKGHSHVYWYRQLPEEGLKFMVYLQKENIIDESGMPKERFSAEFPKEGPSILRIQQVVRGDSAAYFCASSPKEGVTGQKLFFGSGTQLSVL.

This chain uses TRBV19 with TRBJ2-7, with 8 bases that match TRBD1. This CDR3 is 15 amino acids long. Germline CDR1 and CDR2: LNHDA and SQIVND (reference sequence). V shed 3 bases and J 0 bases; nucleotides not matched to a gene: 4. The CDR3 spells CASSIGQGPSYEQYF. CDR3 DNA: TGTGCCAGTAGTATCGGACAGGGTCCCTCCTACGAGCAGTACTTC.

The rearrangement links TRBV29-1 to TRBJ2-3; the D gene is possibly TRBD2 (5 bases). Deletions cut 6 bases from V and 0 bases from J, with 13 bases between. Germline V lookup: CDR1 SQVTM, CDR2 ANQGSEA. The CDR3 extends over 14 amino acids. The CDR3 spells CSVRGGPSTDTQYF. As DNA, the CDR3 is TGCAGCGTGCGCGGCGGGCCCAGCACAGATACGCAGTATTTT.

The chain has TRBV23-1 and TRBJ1-1, with D possibly TRBD1 on 6 matching bases. TRBV23-1 carries the ORF label, with uncertain function. The CDR3 contains 17 residues. V lost 6 bases and J lost 3, with 23 bases in between. The CDR3 protein is CASSLNGSGAGHTEAFF. The CDR3 region has the DNA TGCGCCAGCAGCCTTAACGGATCAGGGGCTGGGCACACTGAAGCTTTCTTT.

The chain uses TRBV5-1 and TRBJ2-2; D is uncertain. The V and J ends lost 2 bases and 5 bases respectively, with 10 bases between them. The CDR3 extends over 14 amino acids. CDR1 SGHRS and CDR2 YFSETQ come from the germline V gene. CDR3 sequence (DNA): TGCGCCAGCAGCTTAGATCCCGTTACCGGGGAGCTGTTTTTT. Residues: CASSLDPVTGELFF.

This clone was seen a single time. The chain uses TRBV5-6 and TRBJ2-1, with D possibly called TRBD1 or TRBD2 (5 bases each). The CDR3 is made up of 13 amino acids. CDR1 and CDR2 from the germline V gene are SGHDT and YYEEEE. V was shortened by 0 bases and J by 7 bases, with 8 bases between the two germline ends. The CDR3: CASSLDWGNEQFF. CDR3 bases: TGTGCCAGCAGCTTGGACTGGGGGAATGAGCAGTTCTTC.

Details on this clone: The sample carries other DNA sequences with the same CDR3. The genes are TRBV11-2 and TRBJ2-3; unclear D gene. CDR1 and CDR2 (germline): SGHAT, FQNNGV. V was clipped by 5 bases and J by 6 bases, with 15 bases between them. The CDR3 is made up of 14 amino acids. The CDR3 loop reads CASSPRQARDTQYF. The CDR3 DNA is TGTGCCAGCAGCCCCCGGCAGGCCCGGGATACGCAGTATTTT.

V and J are TRBV7-9 and TRBJ2-5; D remains unclear. The CDR3 is made up of 14 amino acids. Germline-derived CDR1 and CDR2 are SEHNR and FQNEAQ (reference sequence). Trimming left V 5 bases short and J 3 bases short, with 13 bases between. The DNA of the CDR3 is TGTGCCAGCAGCCCCAATACAATGAAAGAGACCCAGTACTTC. Protein product: CASSPNTMKETQYF. The full variable domain, with the rest looked up from reference TRBV7-9 and TRBJ2-5, is DTGVSQNPRHKITKRGQNVTFRCDPISEHNRLYWYRQTLGQGPEFLTYFQNEAQLEKSRLLSDRFSAERPKGSFSTLEIQRTEQGDSAMYLCASSPNTMKETQYFGPGTRLLVL.

This clone was found once. The V call is TRBV5-4, the J call TRBJ2-1; D not certain. CDR1 and CDR2 (germline): SGHNT, YYREEE (reference sequence). The CDR3 is 13 amino acids. V was shortened by 0 bases and J by 5 bases, with 6 bases between the two germline ends. The CDR3 is CASSLGLNNEQFF. The CDR3 coding sequence is TGTGCCAGCAGCTTGGGGTTAAACAATGAGCAGTTCTTC. Full variable domain (missing parts from reference TRBV5-4 and TRBJ2-1): ETGVTQSPTHLIKTRGQQVTLRCSSQSGHNTVSWYQQALGQGPQFIFQYYREEENGRGNFPPRFSGLQFPNYSSELNVNALELDDSALYLCASSLGLNNEQFFGPGTRLTVL.